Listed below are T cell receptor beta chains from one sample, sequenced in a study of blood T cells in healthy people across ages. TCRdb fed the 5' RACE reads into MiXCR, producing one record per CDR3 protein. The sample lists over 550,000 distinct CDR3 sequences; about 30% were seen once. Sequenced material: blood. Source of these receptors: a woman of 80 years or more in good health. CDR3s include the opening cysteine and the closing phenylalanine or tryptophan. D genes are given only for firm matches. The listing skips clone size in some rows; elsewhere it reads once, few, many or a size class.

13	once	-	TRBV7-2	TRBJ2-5	TGTGCCAGCAGCTTTAAGGGAAGCGAGACCCAGTACTTC	CASSFKGSETQYF
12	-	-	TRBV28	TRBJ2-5	TGTACCAGCAGTTTTTCGGCTGGAGATGGGTACTTC	CTSSFSAGDGYF
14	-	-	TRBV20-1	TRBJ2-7	TGCAGTGCTAGCCCGGACTCGAACTCCTACGAGCAGTACTTC	CSASPDSNSYEQYF
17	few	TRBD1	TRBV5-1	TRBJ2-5	TGCGCCAGCAGCTTAGAGCCTAACAGGGGGCTAATCAATGAGCAGTACTTC	CASSLEPNRGLINEQYF
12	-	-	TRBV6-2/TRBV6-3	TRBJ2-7	TGTGCCAGCAGTTTCCGGGGCCACGAGCAGTACTTC	CASSFRGHEQYF
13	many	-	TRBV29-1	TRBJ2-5	TGCAGCGTGGAAACCGGGACGGAAGAGACCCAGTACTTC	CSVETGTEETQYF
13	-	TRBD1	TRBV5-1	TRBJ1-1	TGCGCCAGCAGCCCCGGCGATGGGACAGGGGCTTTCTTT	CASSPGDGTGAFF
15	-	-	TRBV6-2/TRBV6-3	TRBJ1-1	TGTGCCAGCAGACCGTTGCAGGGAATTAACACTGAAGCTTTCTTT	CASRPLQGINTEAFF
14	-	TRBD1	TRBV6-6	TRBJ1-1	TGTGCCAGCAGACCGACAGGGGGGAGCGTTGAAGCTTTCTTT	CASRPTGGSVEAFF
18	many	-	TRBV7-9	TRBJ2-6	TGTGCCAGCAGCTTAGGCCTCGCGGAGACCGCACGGGCCAACGTCCTGACTTTC	CASSLGLAETARANVLTF
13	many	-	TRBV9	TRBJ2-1	TGTGCCAGCAGCGTAGGTCCCGGGCATGAGCAGTTCTTC	CASSVGPGHEQFF
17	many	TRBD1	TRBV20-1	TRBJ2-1	TGCAGTGCTAGTTCCGACTTAACCGGGACAGGGAACAATGAGCAGTTCTTC	CSASSDLTGTGNNEQFF
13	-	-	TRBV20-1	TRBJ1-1	TGCAGTGCTAAAGGGGTAAAGAACACTGAAGCTTTCTTT	CSAKGVKNTEAFF
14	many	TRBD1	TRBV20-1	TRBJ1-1	TGCAGTGCTAGACCCGGACAGGGGTATTCTGAAGCTTTCTTT	CSARPGQGYSEAFF
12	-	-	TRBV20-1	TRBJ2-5	TGCAGTGCCAACAGGGTGGGCAGGGAGCAGTACTTC	CSANRVGREQYF
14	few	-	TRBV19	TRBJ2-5	TGTGCCAGTAGTCCTCGGACTAACAAAGAGACCCAGTACTTC	CASSPRTNKETQYF
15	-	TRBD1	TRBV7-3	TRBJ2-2	TGTGCCAGCAGCTTAGGGGGACAGGACACCGGGGAGCTGTTTTTT	CASSLGGQDTGELFF
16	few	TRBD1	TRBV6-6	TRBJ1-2	TGTGCCGGCAGTTACTCGATTCTGGGAGGGGGCGATGGCTACACCTTC	CAGSYSILGGGDGYTF
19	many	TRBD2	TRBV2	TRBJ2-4	TGTGCCAGCACTCTGGGACTAGCGGGGGGGCTAGGGGCCAAAAACATTCAGTACTTC	CASTLGLAGGLGAKNIQYF
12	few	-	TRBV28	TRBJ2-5	TGTGCCAGCAGACAGGGTTCAGAGACCCAGTACTTC	CASRQGSETQYF
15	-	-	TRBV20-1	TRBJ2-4	TGCAGTGCTAGAGATCCGAAGAGAGCCAAAAACATTCAGTACTTC	CSARDPKRAKNIQYF
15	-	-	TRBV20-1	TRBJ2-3	TGCAGTGCTAGAGATGAGGGCCAGCAGCCAGATACGCAGTATTTT	CSARDEGQQPDTQYF